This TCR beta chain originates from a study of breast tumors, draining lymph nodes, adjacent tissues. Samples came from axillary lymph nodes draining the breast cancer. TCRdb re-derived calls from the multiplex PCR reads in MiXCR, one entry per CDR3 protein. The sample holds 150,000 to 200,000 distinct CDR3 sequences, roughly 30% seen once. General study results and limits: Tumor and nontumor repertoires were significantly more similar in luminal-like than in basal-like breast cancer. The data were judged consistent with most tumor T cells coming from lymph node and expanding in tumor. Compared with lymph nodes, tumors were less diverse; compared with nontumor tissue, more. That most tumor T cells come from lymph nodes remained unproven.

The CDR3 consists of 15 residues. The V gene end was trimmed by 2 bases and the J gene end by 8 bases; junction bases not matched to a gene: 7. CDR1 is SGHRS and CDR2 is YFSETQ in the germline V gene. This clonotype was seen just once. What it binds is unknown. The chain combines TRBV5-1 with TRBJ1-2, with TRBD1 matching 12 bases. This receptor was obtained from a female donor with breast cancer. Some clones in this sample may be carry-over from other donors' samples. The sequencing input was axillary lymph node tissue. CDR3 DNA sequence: TGCGCCAGCAGCTTAACCGGGACAGGGGGCCAGGGCTACACCTTC. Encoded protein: CASSLTGTGGQGYTF.